One and the same sample provided the 29 T cell receptor beta chains below, sequenced in a study of T cells after somatic rescue of genetic block. Repertoires were generated with immunoSEQ multiplex PCR, while TCRdb's copy carries only in-frame clones and drops some. The repertoire holds 13,000 to 15,000 clones, with roughly two thirds as singletons. Sample: peripheral blood mononuclear cells (PBMCs). These receptors were obtained from a boy younger than 18.

The J gene is TRBJ2-1, the V gene TRBV10-2; a possible D gene is TRBD2 (5 bases). The CDR3 length is 16 residues. V lost 5 bases, J lost 7 bases, and 21 bases lay in between. Per germline, CDR1 WSHSY and CDR2 SAAADI. The DNA of the CDR3 is TGCGCCAGCAGTCGTTTCGGGGAGTATTTGGATAATGAGCAGTTCTTC. Encoded protein: CASSRFGEYLDNEQFF.

The chain has TRBV7-9 and TRBJ2-1; the D gene is possibly TRBD1 (5 bases). V lost 2 bases, J lost 5 bases, and 10 bases lay in between. Germline V gene data show CDR1 as SEHNR and CDR2 as FQNEAQ (reference sequence). The CDR3 length is 14 residues. In DNA, the CDR3 is TGTGCCAGCAGCTTAAGACAGTCCCACAATGAGCAGTTCTTC. Translated: CASSLRQSHNEQFF.

The chain joins TRBV27 to TRBJ2-2, with D unclear. The germline V gene encodes CDR1 MNHEY and CDR2 SMNVEV (reference sequence). V dropped 6 bases and J dropped 5 bases, with 7 bases sitting between them. This CDR3 has 12 residues. CDR3 in amino acids: CASSLWTGELFF. CDR3 nucleotide sequence: TGTGCCAGCAGCCTTTGGACCGGGGAGCTGTTTTTT.

This clone has only one observation. The rearrangement joins TRBV9 to TRBJ1-6; D is unresolved. V dropped 0 bases and J dropped 4 bases, with 11 bases sitting between them. Germline V gene lookup returns CDR1 SGDLS and CDR2 YYNGEE. The CDR3 covers 16 residues. The CDR3 here is CASSVDPRAYNSPLHF. The DNA for the CDR3 is TGTGCCAGCAGCGTAGATCCCCGAGCGTATAATTCACCCCTCCACTTT.

The V and J genes are TRBV7-6 and TRBJ2-7; D possibly corresponds to TRBD1 (6 bases). The germline gives CDR1 SGHVS, CDR2 FNYEAQ. The CDR3 has 16 amino acids. V was cut by 0 bases and J by 4 bases, with 16 bases left in between. Here the CDR3 reads CASSLAGAGTQYEQYF. CDR3 in DNA: TGTGCCAGCAGCTTAGCGGGGGCAGGGACCCAGTACGAGCAGTACTTC.

V is TRBV7-9 and J is TRBJ2-7, with a weak D call TRBD1 (6 bases). Germline lookup yields CDR1 SEHNR and CDR2 FQNEAQ (reference sequence). Trimming cost V 6 bases and J 1 base, with 22 bases left between them. The CDR3 sequence is 17 residues long. The CDR3 spells CASSETRQGPISYEQYF. CDR3 coding DNA: TGTGCCAGCAGTGAAACCCGGCAGGGGCCTATTTCCTACGAGCAGTACTTC.

The chain is built from TRBV7-9 and TRBJ2-7; 8 nucleotides match TRBD2. The ends lost 5 bases at V and 1 base at J; junction bases unmatched: 7. Per germline, CDR1 SEHNR and CDR2 FQNEAQ (reference sequence). This CDR3 has 15 amino acids. The chain's CDR3 is CASSLWRGVSYEQYF. DNA of the CDR3: TGTGCCAGCAGCCTCTGGCGGGGGGTATCCTACGAGCAGTACTTC. Complete variable domain (other parts from reference TRBV7-9 and TRBJ2-7): DTGVSQNPRHKITKRGQNVTFRCDPISEHNRLYWYRQTLGQGPEFLTYFQNEAQLEKSRLLSDRFSAERPKGSFSTLEIQRTEQGDSAMYLCASSLWRGVSYEQYFGPGTRLTVT.

The chain couples TRBV5-6 to TRBJ2-3; D remains ambiguous. CDR3 length equals 14 residues. Germline CDR1 reads SGHDT; CDR2 reads YYEEEE. V was clipped by 3 bases and J by 5 bases, with 13 bases between them. The CDR3 coding sequence is TGTGCCAGCAGCTACCCGTGGGAAGGAGATACGCAGTATTTT. The encoded protein is CASSYPWEGDTQYF.

CDR3 loop: CASSPTGSLAKNIQYF. The CDR3 nucleotides read TGTGCCAGTAGCCCGACAGGGTCCTTAGCCAAAAACATTCAGTACTTC. The chain links TRBV19 to TRBJ2-4; 7 nucleotides line up with TRBD1. Germline-derived CDR1 and CDR2 are LNHDA and SQIVND (reference sequence). This CDR3 is built from 16 residues. The V segment lost 6 bases and the J segment 0 bases; nucleotides outside the gene matches: 8.

The chain joins TRBV5-5 to TRBJ2-5; maybe TRBD2 (7 bases). The J call may be faulty, since TRBJ2-7 better matches the DNA end. The V gene's germline CDR1 is SGHKS and CDR2 YYEKEE (reference sequence). This CDR3 has 15 residues. CDR3 protein: CASSLAGGSYYEQYF. The DNA for the CDR3 is TGTGCCAGCAGCTTGGCGGGGGGCAGTTACTACGAGCAGTACTTC.

This clone has a single count. The chain joins TRBV28 to TRBJ2-2, with unresolved D. The CDR3 is 14 amino acids. Germline assignment: CDR1 MDHEN and CDR2 SYDVKM. V gave up 3 bases and J gave up 1 base, with 6 bases separating them. The DNA for the CDR3 is TGTGCCAGCAGTTTGTGGCAGAACACCGGGGAGCTGTTTTTT. Translated, it gives CASSLWQNTGELFF.

The V gene is TRBV27, the J gene TRBJ2-7; D uncertain. The CDR3 runs to 13 residues. Per germline, CDR1 MNHEY and CDR2 SMNVEV (reference sequence). V lost 2 bases and J lost 9, with 14 bases in between. CDR3 sequence reads: CASSLTALAMQYF. CDR3 in DNA: TGTGCCAGCAGTTTAACAGCTTTGGCGATGCAGTACTTC.

The chain couples TRBV15 to TRBJ1-1; D might be TRBD1 (5 bases). V gave up 6 bases and J gave up 1 base, with 12 bases separating them. The length of the CDR3 is 14 residues. Germline V gives CDR1 LNHNV, CDR2 YYDKDF (reference sequence). The CDR3 loop reads CATRRQTWNTEAFF. CDR3 nucleotides: TGTGCCACCAGGCGACAGACATGGAACACTGAAGCTTTCTTT. The complete variable domain, with remaining parts taken from reference TRBV15 and TRBJ1-1, reads DAMVIQNPRYQVTQFGKPVTLSCSQTLNHNVMYWYQQKSSQAPKLLFHYYDKDFNNEADTPDNFQSRRPNTSFCFLDIRSPGLGDTAMYLCATRRQTWNTEAFFGQGTRLTVV.

This rearrangement joins TRBV27 to TRBJ2-3; no reliable D call. V lost 4 bases, J lost 0 bases, and 11 bases lay in between. The germline CDR1 and CDR2 sequences are MNHEY and SMNVEV (reference sequence). The CDR3 contains 15 residues. This chain's CDR3 is CASSSRLSSTDTQYF. CDR3 coding DNA: TGTGCCAGCAGTTCAAGGTTGTCTAGCACAGATACGCAGTATTTT.

The chain links TRBV18 to TRBJ2-7, with 8 bases lining up with TRBD1. Germline loops: CDR1 KGHSH, CDR2 LQKENI. This CDR3 contains 14 residues. V lost 3 bases and J lost 4; bases outside the gene matches: 5. The CDR3 region is CASSPGQGVYEQYF. In DNA, the CDR3 is TGTGCCAGCTCACCCGGACAGGGCGTATACGAGCAGTACTTC. The whole variable domain, filled in from reference TRBV18 and TRBJ2-7, reads NAGVMQNPRHLVRRRGQEARLRCSPMKGHSHVYWYRQLPEEGLKFMVYLQKENIIDESGMPKERFSAEFPKEGPSILRIQQVVRGDSAAYFCASSPGQGVYEQYFGPGTRLTVT.

The V call is TRBV25-1, the J call TRBJ2-5, with D unresolved. V lost 1 base and J 7 bases, leaving 25 bases between the germline ends. The CDR3 has 18 amino acids. Germline CDR1 and CDR2: MGHDK and SYGVNS. The CDR3 protein is CASSEFNIPGSEDGTQYF. The CDR3 nucleotides read TGTGCCAGCAGTGAATTTAACATCCCGGGCTCAGAGGACGGGACCCAGTACTTC.

This clone was seen more than once but under ten times. The rearrangement links TRBV19 to TRBJ2-6; D is undetermined. The CDR3 loop spans 18 amino acids. V was shortened by 5 bases and J by 0 bases, with 17 bases between the two germline ends. Germline loops: CDR1 LNHDA, CDR2 SQIVND (reference sequence). The CDR3 protein is CASSDPPQRFSGANVLTF. DNA of the CDR3: TGTGCCAGTAGTGATCCCCCCCAGAGGTTCTCTGGGGCCAACGTCCTGACTTTC.

The chain combines TRBV10-2 with TRBJ1-6, with D possibly being TRBD1 (5 bases). In germline, CDR1 is WSHSY, CDR2 SAAADI. The CDR3 consists of 12 residues. Trimming left V 0 bases short and J 12 bases short, with 6 bases between. CDR3 sequence (DNA): TGCGCCAGCAGTGAGTCGGGGGGACCCCTCCACTTT. This gives the protein CASSESGGPLHF.

Regarding this clone: Other nucleotide sequences in the sample specify the same CDR3. The chain recombines TRBV28 with TRBJ1-5; D is undetermined. The length of the CDR3 is 15 residues. Trimming stripped 6 bases from V and 3 bases from J, with 15 bases between. Per the germline V gene, CDR1 is MDHEN and CDR2 is SYDVKM. The CDR3 bases are TGTGCCAGCAGACAAGAGGATGAGTTCAATCAGCCCCAGCATTTT. As protein: CASRQEDEFNQPQHF.

In this sample, this clone turned up once. The chain combines TRBV7-8 with TRBJ1-2; D remains unclear. The CDR3 runs 14 residues. Germline CDR1 is SGHVS and CDR2 is FQNEAQ. Trimming took off 4 bases at V and 2 bases at J, with 11 bases between the two ends. The CDR3 spells CASSSLAGNYGYTF. The CDR3 nucleotides are TGTGCCAGCAGCTCCCTGGCCGGGAACTATGGCTACACCTTC.

The V and J genes are TRBV27 and TRBJ2-7; D unclear. Germline CDR1 and CDR2: MNHEY and SMNVEV (reference sequence). The CDR3 runs 13 residues. Deletions cut 5 bases from V and 2 bases from J, with 10 bases between. This CDR3 reads CASSPYDAYEQYF. CDR3 coding DNA: TGTGCCAGCAGTCCTTACGATGCCTACGAGCAGTACTTC.

The J gene is TRBJ2-5, the V gene TRBV18; unclear D gene. V lost 0 bases and J 5 bases, leaving 4 bases between the germline ends. Germline assignment: CDR1 KGHSH and CDR2 LQKENI. The CDR3 is 12 residues long. The CDR3 reads CASSPPGETQYF. The CDR3 DNA sequence: TGTGCCAGCTCACCACCAGGGGAGACCCAGTACTTC.

This chain joins TRBV11-2 and TRBJ2-1; the D is unclear. Per germline, CDR1 SGHAT and CDR2 FQNNGV. V lost 2 bases and J lost 7, with 9 bases in between. The CDR3 contains 13 residues. The CDR3 nucleotides are TGTGCCAGCAGCTTAACCGGCTGGAATGAGCAGTTCTTC. It encodes CASSLTGWNEQFF.

The chain joins TRBV7-3 to TRBJ2-1; tentative D call: TRBD2 (6 bases). The CDR3 sequence is 15 residues long. Germline values: CDR1 SGHTA, CDR2 FQGTGA. Between the trimmed V and J ends, which lost 5 bases and 0 bases, there was a span of 11 bases. The chain's CDR3 is CASSQHGSSYNEQFF. The CDR3 DNA reads TGTGCCAGCAGCCAGCACGGGAGCTCCTACAATGAGCAGTTCTTC.

The chain recombines TRBV5-1 with TRBJ2-5; 8 bases match TRBD1. V lost 6 bases to trimming and J lost 2 bases; unmatched junction nucleotides: 6. The CDR3 is 14 residues long. From germline, CDR1 is SGHRS and CDR2 YFSETQ. CDR3 amino acids: CASNAGGRQETQYF. CDR3 coding DNA: TGCGCCAGCAATGCAGGGGGCCGGCAAGAGACCCAGTACTTC. The complete variable domain, with remaining parts taken from reference TRBV5-1 and TRBJ2-5, reads KAGVTQTPRYLIKTRGQQVTLSCSPISGHRSVSWYQQTPGQGLQFLFEYFSETQRNKGNFPGRFSGRQFSNSRSEMNVSTLELGDSALYLCASNAGGRQETQYFGPGTRLLVL.

V usage is TRBV7-9 and J usage is TRBJ2-3; 8 bases are a match to TRBD2. The CDR3 has 16 amino acids. Looked up from germline, CDR1 is SEHNR and CDR2 is FQNEAQ (reference sequence). V lost 1 base and J lost 6; bases outside the gene matches: 9. CDR3 bases: TGTGCCAGCAGCTTAGTTTCAGCGGGGGCATGGGATACGCAGTATTTT. Protein product: CASSLVSAGAWDTQYF.

The gene calls are TRBV7-9 and TRBJ1-2; TRBD1 matches 7 bases. The CDR3 runs to 15 residues. The V gene end was trimmed by 2 bases and the J gene end by 1 base; junction bases not matched to a gene: 4. In germline, CDR1 is SEHNR, CDR2 FQNEAQ (reference sequence). CDR3 bases: TGTGCCAGCAGCTTAACCGGGACAGTTAACTATGGCTACACCTTC. This codes for CASSLTGTVNYGYTF.

The chain recombines TRBV28 with TRBJ2-7; D is undetermined. Germline V gene data show CDR1 as MDHEN and CDR2 as SYDVKM. This CDR3 spans 15 amino acids. Trimming took off 2 bases at V and 0 bases at J, with 11 bases between the two ends. This CDR3 is CASSLIPGDSYEQYF. In nucleotides, the CDR3 is TGTGCCAGCAGTTTAATCCCAGGAGACTCCTACGAGCAGTACTTC. Variable domain in full (rest from reference TRBV28 and TRBJ2-7): DVKVTQSSRYLVKRTGEKVFLECVQDMDHENMFWYRQDPGLGLRLIYFSYDVKMKEKGDIPEGYSVSREKKERFSLILESASTNQTSMYLCASSLIPGDSYEQYFGPGTRLTVT.

The gene calls are TRBV4-2 and TRBJ2-3; 7 bases agree with TRBD2. Per the germline V gene, CDR1 is LGHNA and CDR2 is YNFKEQ. The CDR3 runs to 16 residues. V dropped 0 bases and J dropped 2; count of bases not matched to a gene: 5. DNA of the CDR3: TGTGCCAGCAGCCAAGAATCTAGCGGCCACACAGATACGCAGTATTTT. Protein sequence: CASSQESSGHTDTQYF.